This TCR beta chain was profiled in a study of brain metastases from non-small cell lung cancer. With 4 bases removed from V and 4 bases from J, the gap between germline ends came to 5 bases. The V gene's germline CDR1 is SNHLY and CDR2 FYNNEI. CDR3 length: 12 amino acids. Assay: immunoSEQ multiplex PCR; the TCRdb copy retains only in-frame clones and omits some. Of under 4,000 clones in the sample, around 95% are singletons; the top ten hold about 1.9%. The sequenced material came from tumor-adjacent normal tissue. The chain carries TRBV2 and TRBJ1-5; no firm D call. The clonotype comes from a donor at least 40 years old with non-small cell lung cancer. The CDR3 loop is CASSGGNQPQHF. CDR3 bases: TGTGCCAGCAGTGGAGGGAATCAGCCCCAGCATTTT.